The source of this T cell receptor (beta chain) is a study of shared clonotypes between healthy human individuals. Whole-study context: Per-donor plates numbered three CD4 naive, three CD4 memory, two CD8 naive and one CD8 memory.

Study-wide findings and caveats: Deeper or shallower sequencing was expected to change how clonotypes are shared among donors.

Tens of thousands of T cell genomes, or about 190 ng DNA, went into the sorted-subset replicate PCRs. Authors' analysis steps: Filtering was not the same, since immunoSEQ gave junction-only sequences without quality scores. Some clones are missing from TCRdb's copy, which holds only in-frame ones; the method was immunoSEQ multiplex PCR. The DNA gave D and trimming, while V, J and clone size come from that table. Of over 1.4 million clones in the sample, around 95% are singletons; the top ten hold approximately 1.1%. The CDR3 is 15 residues long. V was shortened by 3 bases and J by 0 bases, with 11 bases between the two germline ends. Germline V gene data show CDR1 as LNHDA and CDR2 as SQIVND (reference sequence). With regard to this clone: Antigen: not known.

This clonotype was obtained from a man aged 30 to 39 in good health. The specimen sequenced was naive CD4+ T cells sorted from blood. The subset here: CD45RA+ positively selected. The genes are TRBV19 and TRBJ1-1; the D gene is possibly TRBD1 (6 bases). This chain's CDR3 is CASSMTGIMNTEAFF. For the CDR3, the DNA is TGTGCCAGTAGTATGACAGGAATTATGAACACTGAAGCTTTCTTT.